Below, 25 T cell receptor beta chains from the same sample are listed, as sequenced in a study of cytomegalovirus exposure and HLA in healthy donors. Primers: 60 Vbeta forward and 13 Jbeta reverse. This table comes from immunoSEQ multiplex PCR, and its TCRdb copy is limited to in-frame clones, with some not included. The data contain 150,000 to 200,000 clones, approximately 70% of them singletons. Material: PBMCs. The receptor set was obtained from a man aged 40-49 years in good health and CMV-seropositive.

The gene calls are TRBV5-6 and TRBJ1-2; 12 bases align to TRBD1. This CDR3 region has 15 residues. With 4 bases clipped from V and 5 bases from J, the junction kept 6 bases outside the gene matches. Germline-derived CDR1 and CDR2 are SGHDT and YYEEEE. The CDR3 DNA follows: TGTGCCAGCAGCGGGGGACAGGGGGCGACGTATGGCTACACCTTC. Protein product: CASSGGQGATYGYTF.

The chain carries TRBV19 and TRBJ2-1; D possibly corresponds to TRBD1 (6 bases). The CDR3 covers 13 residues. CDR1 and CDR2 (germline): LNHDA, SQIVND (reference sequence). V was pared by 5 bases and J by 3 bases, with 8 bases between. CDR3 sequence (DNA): TGTGCCAGTAGTTACAGGGTCTACAATGAGCAGTTCTTC. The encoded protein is CASSYRVYNEQFF.

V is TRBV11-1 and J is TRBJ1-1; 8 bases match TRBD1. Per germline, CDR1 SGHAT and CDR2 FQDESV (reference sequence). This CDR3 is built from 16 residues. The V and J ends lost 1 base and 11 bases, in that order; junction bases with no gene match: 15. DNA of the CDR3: TGTGCCAGCAGCTTAGGTTTCCGCAGGGGGCGCGTCGACGCTTTCTTT. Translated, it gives CASSLGFRRGRVDAFF.

The CDR3 DNA reads as TGTGCCAGCTCCCTCAGGACAGGGGGCAATCAGCCCCAGCATTTT. Translated: CASSLRTGGNQPQHF. The gene calls are TRBV18 and TRBJ1-5, with 9 bases matching TRBD1. CDR1 is KGHSH, CDR2 LQKENI, per germline. This CDR3 comprises 15 residues. With V trimmed by 6 bases and J by 2 bases, 5 bases remained unmatched.

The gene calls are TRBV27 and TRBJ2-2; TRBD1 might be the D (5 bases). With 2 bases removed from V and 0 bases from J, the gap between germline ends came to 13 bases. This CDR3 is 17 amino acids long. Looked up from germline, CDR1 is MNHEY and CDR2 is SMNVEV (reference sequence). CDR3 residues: CASSLGRGPSNTGELFF. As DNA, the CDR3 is TGTGCCAGCAGTTTAGGAAGGGGCCCCTCGAACACCGGGGAGCTGTTTTTT.

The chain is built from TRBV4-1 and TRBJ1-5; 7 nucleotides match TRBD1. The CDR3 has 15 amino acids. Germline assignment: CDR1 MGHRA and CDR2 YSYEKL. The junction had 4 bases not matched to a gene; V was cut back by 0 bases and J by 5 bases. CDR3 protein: CASSQDVTGYQPQHF. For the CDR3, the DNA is TGCGCCAGCAGCCAAGATGTGACAGGGTATCAGCCCCAGCATTTT.

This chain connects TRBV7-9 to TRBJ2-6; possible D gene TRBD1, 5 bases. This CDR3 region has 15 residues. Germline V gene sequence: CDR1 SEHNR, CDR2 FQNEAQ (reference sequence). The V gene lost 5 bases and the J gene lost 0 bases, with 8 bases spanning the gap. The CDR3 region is CASSPDTSGANVLTF. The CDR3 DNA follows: TGTGCCAGCAGCCCGGACACCTCTGGGGCCAACGTCCTGACTTTC.

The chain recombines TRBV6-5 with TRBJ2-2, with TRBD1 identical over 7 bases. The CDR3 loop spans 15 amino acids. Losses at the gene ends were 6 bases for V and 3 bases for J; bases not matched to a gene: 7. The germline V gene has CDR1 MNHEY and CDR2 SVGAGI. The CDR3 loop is CASSSQGSYTGELFF. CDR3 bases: TGTGCCAGCAGCTCACAGGGGAGCTACACCGGGGAGCTGTTTTTT.

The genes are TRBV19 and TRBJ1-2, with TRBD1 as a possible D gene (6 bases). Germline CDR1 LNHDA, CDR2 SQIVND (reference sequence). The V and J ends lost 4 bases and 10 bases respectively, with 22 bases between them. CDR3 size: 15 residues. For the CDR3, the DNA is TGTGCCAGTAGTAGGTTGCATTCGGCAGGGGAGTCCTACACCTTC. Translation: CASSRLHSAGESYTF.

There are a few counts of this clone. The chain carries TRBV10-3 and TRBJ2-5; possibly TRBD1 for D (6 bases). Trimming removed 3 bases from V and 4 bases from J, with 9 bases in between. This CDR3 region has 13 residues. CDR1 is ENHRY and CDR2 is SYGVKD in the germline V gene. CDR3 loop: CAISEQGVETQYF. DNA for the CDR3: TGTGCCATCAGTGAACAGGGCGTAGAGACCCAGTACTTC.

This chain's CDR3 is CASSPGTRQYF. In DNA form, the CDR3 reads TGTGCCAGCAGCCCCGGGACTAGACAGTATTTT. The chain is built from TRBV27 and TRBJ2-3; the match to TRBD2 covers 8 bases. Per the germline V gene, CDR1 is MNHEY and CDR2 is SMNVEV (reference sequence). The CDR3 is 11 amino acids. V gave up 6 bases and J gave up 12 bases; unmatched junction bases: 5.

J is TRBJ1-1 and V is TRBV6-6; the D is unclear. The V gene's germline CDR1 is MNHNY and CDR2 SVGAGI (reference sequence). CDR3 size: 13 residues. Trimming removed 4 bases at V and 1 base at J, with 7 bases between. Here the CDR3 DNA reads TGTGCCAGCAGTTTTGGGCAGAACACTGAAGCTTTCTTT. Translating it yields CASSFGQNTEAFF.

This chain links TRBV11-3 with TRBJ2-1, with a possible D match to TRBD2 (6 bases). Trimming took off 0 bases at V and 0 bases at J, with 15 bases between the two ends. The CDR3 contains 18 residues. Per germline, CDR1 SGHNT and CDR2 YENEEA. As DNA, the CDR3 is TGTGCCAGCAGCTTAGATCGGCGGGGACTGGTCTCCTACAATGAGCAGTTCTTC. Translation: CASSLDRRGLVSYNEQFF.

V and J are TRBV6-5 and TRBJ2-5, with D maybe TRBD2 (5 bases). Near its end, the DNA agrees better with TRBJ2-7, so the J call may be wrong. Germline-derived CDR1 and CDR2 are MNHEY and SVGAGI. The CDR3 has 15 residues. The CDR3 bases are TGTGCCAGCAGTTACTCACTCCGGGGTATCTACGAGCAGTACTTC. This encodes CASSYSLRGIYEQYF.

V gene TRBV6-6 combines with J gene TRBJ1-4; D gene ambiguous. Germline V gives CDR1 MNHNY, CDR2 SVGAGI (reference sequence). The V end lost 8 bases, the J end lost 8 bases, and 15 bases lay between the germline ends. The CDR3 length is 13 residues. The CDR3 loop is CASVRRWEEKLFF. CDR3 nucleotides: TGTGCCAGCGTACGTCGTTGGGAGGAAAAACTGTTTTTT.

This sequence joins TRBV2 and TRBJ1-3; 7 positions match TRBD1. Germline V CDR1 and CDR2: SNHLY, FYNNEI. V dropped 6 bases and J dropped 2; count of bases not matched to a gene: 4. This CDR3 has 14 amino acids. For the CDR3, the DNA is TGTGCCAGCAGCCCCGGGACAGCTGGAAACACCATATATTTT. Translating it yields CASSPGTAGNTIYF.

The CDR3 DNA reads TGTGCCAGCAGCTTCACAGGGGGAGCGAGTAACTATGGCTACACCTTC. The encoded protein is CASSFTGGASNYGYTF. The J gene is TRBJ1-2, the V gene TRBV7-9; 8 nucleotides align to TRBD1. CDR1 is SEHNR, CDR2 FQNEAQ, per germline (reference sequence). Losses at the gene ends were 3 bases for V and 1 base for J; bases not matched to a gene: 7. The CDR3 totals 16 residues.

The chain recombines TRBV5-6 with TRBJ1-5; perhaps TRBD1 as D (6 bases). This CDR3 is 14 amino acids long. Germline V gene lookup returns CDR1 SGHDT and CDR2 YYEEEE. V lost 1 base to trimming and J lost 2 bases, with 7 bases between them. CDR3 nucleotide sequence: TGTGCCAGCAGCTTGTACAGGGGCAATCAGCCCCAGCATTTT. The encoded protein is CASSLYRGNQPQHF.

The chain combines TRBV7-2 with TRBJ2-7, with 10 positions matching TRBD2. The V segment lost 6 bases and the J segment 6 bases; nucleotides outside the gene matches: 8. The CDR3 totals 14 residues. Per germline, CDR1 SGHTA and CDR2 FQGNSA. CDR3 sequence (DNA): TGTGCCAGCAGTCTAGCGGGGGACGCGCGCGAGCAGTACTTC. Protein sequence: CASSLAGDAREQYF.

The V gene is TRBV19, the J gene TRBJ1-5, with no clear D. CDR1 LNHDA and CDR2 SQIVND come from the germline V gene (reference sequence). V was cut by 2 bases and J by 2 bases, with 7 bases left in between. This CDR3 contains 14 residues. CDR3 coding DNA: TGTGCCAGTAGTATATCTCAGGGCAATCAGCCCCAGCATTTT. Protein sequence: CASSISQGNQPQHF.

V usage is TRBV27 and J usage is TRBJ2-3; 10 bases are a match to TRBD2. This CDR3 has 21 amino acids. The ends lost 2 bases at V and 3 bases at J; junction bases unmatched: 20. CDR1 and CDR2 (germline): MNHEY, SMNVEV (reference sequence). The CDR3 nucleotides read TGTGCCAGCAGTTTAAGGCTAGCGGGGGCAACCCTTTTCTCTGCAACAGATACGCAGTATTTT. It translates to CASSLRLAGATLFSATDTQYF.

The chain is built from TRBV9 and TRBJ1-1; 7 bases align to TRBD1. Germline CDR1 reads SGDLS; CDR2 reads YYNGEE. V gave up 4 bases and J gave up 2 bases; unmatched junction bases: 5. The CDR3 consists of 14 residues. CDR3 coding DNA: TGTGCCAGCAGCCACGGGACAGCTAACACTGAAGCTTTCTTT. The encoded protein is CASSHGTANTEAFF.

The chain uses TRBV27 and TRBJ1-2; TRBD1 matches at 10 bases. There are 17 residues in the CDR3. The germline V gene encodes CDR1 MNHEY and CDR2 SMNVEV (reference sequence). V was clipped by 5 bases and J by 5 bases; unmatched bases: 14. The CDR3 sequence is CASSRWTGGSSGYGYTF. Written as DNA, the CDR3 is TGTGCCAGCAGTCGATGGACAGGGGGATCCTCGGGGTATGGCTACACCTTC.

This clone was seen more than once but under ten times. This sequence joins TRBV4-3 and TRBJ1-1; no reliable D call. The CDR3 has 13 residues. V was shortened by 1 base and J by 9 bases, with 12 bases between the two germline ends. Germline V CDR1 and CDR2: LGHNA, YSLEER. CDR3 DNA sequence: TGCGCCAGCAGCCAAGTCCTGGCAGTTCAAGCTTTCTTT. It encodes CASSQVLAVQAFF.

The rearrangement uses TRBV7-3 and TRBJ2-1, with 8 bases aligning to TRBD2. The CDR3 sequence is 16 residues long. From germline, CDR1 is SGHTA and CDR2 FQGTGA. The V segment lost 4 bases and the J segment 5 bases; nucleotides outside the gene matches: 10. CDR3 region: CASSSLGRGPHNEQFF. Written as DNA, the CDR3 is TGTGCCAGCAGCTCTCTCGGGAGGGGACCCCACAATGAGCAGTTCTTC.